Listed here are 24 T cell receptor beta chains from one sample, sequenced in a study of regulatory T cells in long-lasting Graves disease. The time point here: persistent/refractory GD, antithyroid drugs over 5 years with positive TRAb. Generation of the TCR library employed RNA extracted from PBMCs. Combining iRepertoire HTBI primers with Arm-PCR of CDR3 regions, the authors built TCR beta libraries. MiXCR, run by TCRdb on the multiplex PCR reads, gives a single entry per CDR3 protein. The sample has a few hundred thousand distinct CDR3 sequences; about a quarter are singletons. The source was peripheral blood mononuclear cells (PBMCs), collected when the disease was refractory, from a patient treated with antithyroid drugs. The receptors shown here come from a female donor with Graves disease.

This clonotype was counted at least ten times. The chain links TRBV7-8 to TRBJ2-7, with 9 nucleotides matching TRBD1. CDR1 is SGHVS and CDR2 is FQNEAQ in the germline V gene. The V gene end was trimmed by 1 base and the J gene end by 7 bases; junction bases not matched to a gene: 5. This CDR3 contains 14 residues. The CDR3 loop reads CASSLGTGAGEQYF. The CDR3, as DNA: TGTGCCAGCAGCTTAGGGACAGGGGCGGGGGAGCAGTACTTC.

This clonotype was counted only a few times. The gene calls are TRBV7-2 and TRBJ2-7; D not certain. V lost 2 bases and J lost 2, with 16 bases in between. The CDR3 sequence is 16 residues long. Germline-derived CDR1 and CDR2 are SGHTA and FQGNSA. The CDR3 nucleotides read TGTGCCAGCAGCTTATCCCCCGCGACACGGACCTACGAGCAGTACTTC. It specifies CASSLSPATRTYEQYF.

The table lists this clonotype with a few counts. V gene TRBV7-2 combines with J gene TRBJ2-2, with D tentatively TRBD2 (5 bases). CDR3 length equals 17 residues. Trimming removed 2 bases from V and 4 bases from J, with 17 bases in between. CDR1 SGHTA and CDR2 FQGNSA come from the germline V gene. CDR3 protein: CASSLWTRPGSTGELFF. The DNA for the CDR3 is TGTGCCAGCAGCTTATGGACTCGTCCCGGAAGCACCGGGGAGCTGTTTTTT.

This clonotype was detected ten times or more. This chain links TRBV6-1 with TRBJ1-1, with a tentative D call TRBD1 (5 bases). Between the trimmed V and J ends, which lost 5 bases and 4 bases, there was a span of 14 bases. Germline V gene sequence: CDR1 MNHNS, CDR2 SASEGT. The CDR3 sequence is 14 residues long. CDR3: CASSQGTSRTEAFF. As DNA, the CDR3 is TGTGCCAGCAGTCAGGGCACTTCTCGCACTGAAGCTTTCTTT.

This clonotype was observed at least ten times. The chain joins TRBV27 to TRBJ2-7; weak D call: TRBD1 (6 bases). V was clipped by 5 bases and J by 6 bases, with 20 bases between them. This CDR3 comprises 15 residues. Germline V gene sequence: CDR1 MNHEY, CDR2 SMNVEV (reference sequence). The CDR3 DNA reads TGTGCCAGCAGTCAACAGGGCCCGCCGGACTCCGAGCAGTACTTC. The encoded protein is CASSQQGPPDSEQYF.

This sequence joins TRBV20-1 and TRBJ2-3; 7 nucleotides line up with TRBD2. Germline V lookup: CDR1 DFQATT, CDR2 SNEGSKA (reference sequence). The V segment lost 3 bases and the J segment 2 bases; nucleotides outside the gene matches: 8. The CDR3 has 15 amino acids. The CDR3 spells CSASGGGEPTDTQYF. CDR3 coding DNA: TGCAGTGCTAGCGGCGGGGGTGAACCCACAGATACGCAGTATTTT.

The chain is built from TRBV7-9 and TRBJ1-3; no clear D. The V end was cut by 5 bases, the J end by 7 bases, with 15 bases between. The CDR3 loop spans 14 amino acids. Germline loops: CDR1 SEHNR, CDR2 FQNEAQ (reference sequence). The CDR3 DNA reads as TGTGCCAGCAGCCAATCGTTGGGTCGGAACACCATATATTTT. Amino acid sequence: CASSQSLGRNTIYF.

There are a few counts of this clonotype. The J gene is TRBJ1-1, the V gene TRBV18, with a possible D match to TRBD1 (5 bases). This CDR3 has 16 amino acids. CDR1 and CDR2 from the germline V gene are KGHSH and LQKENI. V lost 2 bases and J lost 4, with 17 bases in between. CDR3 region: CASSPSLLQVGTEAFF. CDR3 DNA: TGTGCCAGCTCACCATCCCTCCTACAGGTTGGCACTGAAGCTTTCTTT.

This clonotype has just one count. A read error may be the cause here, since a much bigger clone is one base away. The rearrangement joins TRBV12-3 or TRBV12-4 to TRBJ1-5; the D gene is possibly TRBD1 (5 bases). The CDR3 is made up of 15 amino acids. CDR3 amino acids: CASSLEGPGNQPRHF. In DNA form, the CDR3 reads TGTGCCAGCAGTTTAGAGGGGCCAGGCAATCAGCCCCGGCATTTT.

This clonotype was observed a handful of times. The chain links TRBV6-2 or TRBV6-3 to TRBJ2-7; no clear D. This CDR3 spans 15 amino acids. Germline V CDR1 and CDR2: MNHEY, SVGEGT. V lost 10 bases and J 4 bases, leaving 23 bases between the germline ends. The CDR3 spells CANKSGRTSPYEQYF. In nucleotides, the CDR3 is TGTGCCAACAAATCAGGCCGAACCTCACCATACGAGCAGTACTTC.

This clonotype came up a few times. J is TRBJ2-6 and V is TRBV5-5; 9 nucleotides line up with TRBD2. The CDR3 runs 17 residues. Losses at the gene ends were 1 base for V and 0 bases for J; bases not matched to a gene: 2. Germline V gene sequence: CDR1 SGHKS, CDR2 YYEKEE (reference sequence). CDR3 in DNA: TGTGCCAGCAGCTTGCTAGCGGGAAACTCTGGGGCCAACGTCCTGACTTTC. Translated, it gives CASSLLAGNSGANVLTF.

This clonotype has only one observation. The chain couples TRBV7-2 to TRBJ1-4; the D is unclear. CDR3 length equals 16 residues. Trimming stripped 5 bases from V and 4 bases from J, with 17 bases between. Germline V gives CDR1 SGHTA, CDR2 FQGNSA. Written as DNA, the CDR3 is TGTGCCAGCAGCCCACTCGACGCAGCGGGTAATGAAAAACTGTTTTTT. Its protein is CASSPLDAAGNEKLFF.

The CDR3 spells CSARTGGQGKETQYF. As DNA, the CDR3 is TGCAGTGCTAGGACAGGGGGACAGGGGAAAGAGACCCAGTACTTC. This chain links TRBV20-1 with TRBJ2-5; 10 nucleotides line up with TRBD1. Per germline, CDR1 DFQATT and CDR2 SNEGSKA (reference sequence). V was pared by 3 bases and J by 3 bases, with 7 bases of the junction left unmatched. CDR3 length: 15 amino acids.

In its sample, this clonotype was seen many times. The chain recombines TRBV28 with TRBJ2-6; no firm D call. The V gene lost 2 bases and the J gene lost 0 bases, with 8 bases spanning the gap. The CDR3 has 16 residues. Germline CDR1 reads MDHEN; CDR2 reads SYDVKM. The CDR3 region has the DNA TGTGCCAGCAGTTTAAGCCGTCACTCTGGGGCCAACGTCCTGACTTTC. Encoded protein: CASSLSRHSGANVLTF.

In its sample, this clonotype was seen many times. J is TRBJ2-2 and V is TRBV28, with D possibly being TRBD1 (6 bases). CDR3 size: 19 residues. From germline, CDR1 is MDHEN and CDR2 SYDVKM. V was clipped by 5 bases and J by 1 base, with 23 bases between them. CDR3 loop: CASSLGARVGQWNTGELFF. The CDR3 DNA reads as TGTGCCAGCAGTCTGGGGGCGAGGGTCGGGCAATGGAACACCGGGGAGCTGTTTTTT.

At least ten counts were recorded for this clonotype. The rearrangement links TRBV28 to TRBJ1-2; TRBD1 matches 8 bases. This CDR3 region has 15 residues. Trimming took 6 bases from V and 5 from J; bases not matched to a gene: 11. CDR1 and CDR2 (germline): MDHEN, SYDVKM. This chain's CDR3 is CASSTARGPGYGYTF. The CDR3 DNA is TGTGCCAGCAGCACCGCCAGGGGGCCCGGGTATGGCTACACCTTC.

CDR3 in amino acids: CSAVGPAGANVLTF. CDR3 sequence (DNA): TGCAGTGCTGTGGGGCCCGCTGGGGCCAACGTCCTGACTTTC. The V and J genes are TRBV20-1 and TRBJ2-6; tentatively, D is TRBD1 (5 bases). The CDR3 has 14 amino acids. The germline V gene encodes CDR1 DFQATT and CDR2 SNEGSKA (reference sequence). V lost 5 bases and J 2 bases, leaving 10 bases between the germline ends.

This rearrangement joins TRBV4-2 to TRBJ1-1; 7 bases align to TRBD1. Germline V gene data show CDR1 as LGHNA and CDR2 as YNFKEQ. Unmatched junction bases numbered 2, after V lost 3 bases and J lost 1 base. The CDR3 extends over 14 amino acids. The CDR3 region has the DNA TGTGCCAGCAGCCAGACAGGGCCGAACACTGAAGCTTTCTTT. It codes for CASSQTGPNTEAFF.

This clonotype has a count of ten or more. The gene calls are TRBV5-8 and TRBJ1-1; TRBD1 agrees at 9 bases. J was trimmed by 5 bases and V by 7 bases; bases with no gene match: 6. In germline, CDR1 is SGHTS, CDR2 YDEGEE. CDR3 length: 13 residues. The CDR3 sequence: CASGGQGRTEAFF. CDR3 coding DNA: TGTGCCAGCGGAGGACAGGGGAGGACTGAAGCTTTCTTT.

This rearrangement joins TRBV20-1 to TRBJ2-7; a weak D match, TRBD1 (5 bases). V was cut by 1 base and J by 6 bases, with 13 bases left in between. The CDR3 extends over 13 amino acids. Looked up from germline, CDR1 is DFQATT and CDR2 is SNEGSKA (reference sequence). The CDR3 spells CSARVRGRREQYF. The CDR3 DNA reads TGCAGTGCTAGAGTAAGGGGCCGGCGCGAGCAGTACTTC.

The CDR3 reads CASSPPRGAGIKNTEAFF. The CDR3 DNA follows: TGTGCCAGCAGCCCTCCTAGGGGGGCGGGGATAAAGAACACTGAAGCTTTCTTT. V is TRBV7-8 and J is TRBJ1-1; tentatively, D is TRBD1 (6 bases). Germline V lookup: CDR1 SGHVS, CDR2 FQNEAQ. Trimming took off 5 bases at V and 1 base at J, with 23 bases between the two ends. The CDR3 is 18 residues long.

This clonotype turned up a few times. The rearrangement links TRBV7-9 to TRBJ1-3; unclear D gene. The CDR3 has 13 residues. Trimming shortened V by 4 bases and J by 4 bases, and 8 bases separated the two germline ends. CDR1 is SEHNR and CDR2 is FQNEAQ in the germline V gene (reference sequence). CDR3 region: CASSSDPGNTIYF. CDR3 nucleotide sequence: TGTGCCAGCAGCTCCGACCCGGGAAACACCATATATTTT.

This clonotype has more than one count but fewer than ten. Its ends do not fully match the called genes, so a read error is possible. The V gene is TRBV15, the J gene TRBJ2-7; the D is unclear. Germline CDR1 LNHNV, CDR2 YYDKDF (reference sequence). The CDR3 consists of 13 residues. The CDR3: CATSRDDAKGAVF. The CDR3 nucleotides are TGTGCCACCAGCAGAGATGATGCGAAGGGTGCGGTCTTC. Looking up the rest from reference TRBV15 and TRBJ2-7 gives the full variable domain: DAMVIQNPRYQVTQFGKPVTLSCSQTLNHNVMYWYQQKSSQAPKLLFHYYDKDFNNEADTPDNFQSRRPNTSFCFLDIRSPGLGDTAMYLCATSRDDAKGAVFGPGTRLTVT.

Note on this clonotype: With a much larger clone just one base away, this may be a read error. V usage is TRBV11-2 and J usage is TRBJ1-2; 9 bases match TRBD1. CDR3 length equals 17 residues. J was trimmed by 8 bases and V by 5 bases; bases with no gene match: 18. Germline CDR1 is SGHAT and CDR2 is FQNNGV. The CDR3 DNA follows: TGTGCCAGCAGCGCTAGTTGGAGTCCGGGACAGGGAGCGGGCTACACCTTC. Residues: CASSASWSPGQGAGYTF.